This entry lists 15 T cell receptor beta chains sequenced from one sample in a study of shared clonotypes between healthy human individuals. Only in-frame clones appear in the TCRdb table, and some are missing; sequencing was by immunoSEQ multiplex PCR. The sample holds approximately 500,000 clones, approximately 95% seen once. Sequenced material: naive CD4+ T cells sorted from blood. Subset meaning: CD45RA+ positively selected. The receptors here all came from a woman aged 30 to 39 in good health.

The rearrangement uses TRBV7-2 and TRBJ1-5, with TRBD1 as a possible D gene (5 bases). Germline-derived CDR1 and CDR2 are SGHTA and FQGNSA. Trimming removed 3 bases at V and 11 bases at J, with 14 bases between. The CDR3 runs to 13 residues. The CDR3, as DNA: TGTGCCAGCAGCTTGATACTCACGGGGGCCCAGCATTTT. It is translated as CASSLILTGAQHF. The variable domain in full, completed from reference TRBV7-2 and TRBJ1-5, reads GAGVSQSPSNKVTEKGKDVELRCDPISGHTALYWYRQSLGQGLEFLIYFQGNSAPDKSGLPSDRFSAERTGGSVSTLTIQRTQQEDSAVYLCASSLILTGAQHFGDGTRLSIL.

This clone occurred once. The genes are TRBV28 and TRBJ2-7, with 7 positions matching TRBD2. Germline CDR1 is MDHEN and CDR2 is SYDVKM. CDR3 length equals 14 residues. V dropped 5 bases and J dropped 3; count of bases not matched to a gene: 7. CDR3 sequence (DNA): TGTGCCAGCAGTCTCCCAGGACTAGTCTACGAGCAGTACTTC. As protein: CASSLPGLVYEQYF.

This chain connects TRBV18 to TRBJ2-7; 14 positions match TRBD2. In germline, CDR1 is KGHSH, CDR2 LQKENI. The CDR3 totals 16 residues. The V and J ends lost 2 bases and 2 bases, in that order; junction bases with no gene match: 2. The CDR3 DNA reads TGTGCCAGCTCACCATCGGGACTAGCGGGAGCCTACGAGCAGTACTTC. Encoded protein: CASSPSGLAGAYEQYF.

The V and J genes are TRBV11-2 and TRBJ2-1; D is unresolved. The V end lost 2 bases, the J end lost 10 bases, and 24 bases lay between the germline ends. Germline values: CDR1 SGHAT, CDR2 FQNNGV. The CDR3 loop spans 17 amino acids. The CDR3 DNA sequence: TGTGCCAGCAGCTTAAGGCGATCCTCAACCTTATCTGGGGAGCAGTTCTTC. Its protein is CASSLRRSSTLSGEQFF.

The V and J genes are TRBV28 and TRBJ2-7; 7 positions agree with TRBD1. Germline trimming cut 6 bases from V and 3 bases from J; bases unmatched to any gene: 11. This CDR3 contains 15 residues. Looked up from germline, CDR1 is MDHEN and CDR2 is SYDVKM. Written as DNA, the CDR3 is TGTGCCAGCAGGCGAACAGGGGTGCTGAACTACGAGCAGTACTTC. Translating it yields CASRRTGVLNYEQYF.

The chain combines TRBV11-2 with TRBJ2-5, with D possibly being TRBD2 (6 bases). The germline V gene encodes CDR1 SGHAT and CDR2 FQNNGV. Between the trimmed V and J ends, which lost 5 bases and 4 bases, there was a span of 14 bases. This CDR3 is built from 14 residues. The CDR3 DNA reads TGTGCCAGCAGCGTAGCGGTCTTCGGAGAGACCCAGTACTTC. This translates into CASSVAVFGETQYF.

This clone has only one observation. The genes are TRBV5-8 and TRBJ1-5; D perhaps matches TRBD1 (6 bases). CDR1 is SGHTS, CDR2 YDEGEE, per germline. Trimming took 0 bases from V and 6 from J, leaving 13 bases between them. The CDR3 extends over 15 amino acids. Written as DNA, the CDR3 is TGTGCCAGCAGCTTGGGCCTTACAGGGTTTCAGCCCCAGCATTTT. Translated: CASSLGLTGFQPQHF.

In this sample, this clone turned up a few times. V gene TRBV6-5 combines with J gene TRBJ1-5; D is possibly TRBD1 (5 bases). Germline assignment: CDR1 MNHEY and CDR2 SVGAGI. The CDR3 contains 14 residues. Trimming took off 8 bases at V and 0 bases at J, with 11 bases between the two ends. CDR3 DNA sequence: TGTGCCAGCGGGGGACTGTATAGCAATCAGCCCCAGCATTTT. This encodes CASGGLYSNQPQHF.

This chain connects TRBV6-5 to TRBJ2-3; no firm D call. The CDR3 consists of 14 residues. CDR1 is MNHEY, CDR2 SVGAGI, per germline. V was cut by 10 bases and J by 8 bases, with 22 bases left in between. CDR3 in DNA: TGTGCCATCATACACGGGCACACCAGGTGTACGCAGTATTTT. It encodes CAIIHGHTRCTQYF.

The chain recombines TRBV18 with TRBJ2-3; D is unresolved. Germline V gene sequence: CDR1 KGHSH, CDR2 LQKENI. The CDR3 sequence is 13 residues long. The V and J ends lost 0 bases and 8 bases respectively, with 9 bases between them. CDR3: CASSPPHGFTQYF. DNA for the CDR3: TGTGCCAGCTCACCACCTCACGGCTTTACGCAGTATTTT.

The V and J genes are TRBV29-1 and TRBJ2-7; no reliable D call. Germline V gene sequence: CDR1 SQVTM, CDR2 ANQGSEA. V was cut by 7 bases and J by 1 base, with 14 bases left in between. The CDR3 runs to 13 residues. The CDR3 is CSGIGRLSYEQYF. CDR3 bases: TGCAGCGGGATTGGACGCCTTTCCTACGAGCAGTACTTC.

V is TRBV7-7 and J is TRBJ2-5, with TRBD2 matching over 13 bases. Germline-derived CDR1 and CDR2 are SSHAT and FNYEAQ (reference sequence). J gave up 4 bases and V 1 base, and 6 bases lay outside the gene matches. CDR3 length equals 17 residues. The CDR3 here is CASSLEVGLAGAETQYF. The DNA for the CDR3 is TGTGCCAGCAGCTTAGAAGTAGGACTAGCGGGAGCAGAGACCCAGTACTTC.

V gene TRBV4-2 combines with J gene TRBJ2-7; the D is unclear. The V and J ends lost 5 bases and 4 bases respectively, with 6 bases between them. The CDR3 covers 11 residues. Germline V CDR1 and CDR2: LGHNA, YNFKEQ. The CDR3 region has the DNA TGTGCCAGCAGCTCCTTATACGAGCAGTACTTC. This translates into CASSSLYEQYF.

The chain carries TRBV6-5 and TRBJ1-5; TRBD1 aligns across 8 bases. After removal of 6 bases from V and 2 bases from J, the junction contained 6 bases not matched to a gene. Per germline, CDR1 MNHEY and CDR2 SVGAGI. The CDR3 loop spans 15 amino acids. CDR3 sequence: CASRPQGAGNQPQHF. In DNA, the CDR3 is TGTGCCAGCAGACCCCAGGGGGCTGGCAATCAGCCCCAGCATTTT.

This chain uses TRBV6-1 with TRBJ2-3; D is unresolved. The germline V and J ends were trimmed by 4 bases and 2 bases, with 10 bases remaining between them. The CDR3 is made up of 14 amino acids. Germline V lookup: CDR1 MNHNS, CDR2 SASEGT. In DNA form, the CDR3 reads TGTGCCAGCAGTGTGTTGGGAATCACAGATACGCAGTATTTT. Encoded protein: CASSVLGITDTQYF.